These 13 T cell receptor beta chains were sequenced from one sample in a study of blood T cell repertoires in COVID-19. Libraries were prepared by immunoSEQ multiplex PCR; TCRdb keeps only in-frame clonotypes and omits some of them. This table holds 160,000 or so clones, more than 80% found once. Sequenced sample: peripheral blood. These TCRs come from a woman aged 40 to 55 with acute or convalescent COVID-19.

As DNA, the CDR3 is TGCGCCAGCAGCTTGGAACAGGACACAGATACGCAGTATTTT. This sequence encodes CASSLEQDTDTQYF. The chain recombines TRBV5-1 with TRBJ2-3; a weak D match, TRBD1 (5 bases). Germline V lookup: CDR1 SGHRS, CDR2 YFSETQ. Trimming took off 0 bases at V and 2 bases at J, with 7 bases between the two ends. The CDR3 has 14 amino acids.

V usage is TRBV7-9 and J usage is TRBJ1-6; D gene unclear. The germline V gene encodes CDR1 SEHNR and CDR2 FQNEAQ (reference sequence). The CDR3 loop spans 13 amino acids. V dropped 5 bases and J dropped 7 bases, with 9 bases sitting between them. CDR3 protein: CASSLSWNSPLHF. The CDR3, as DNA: TGTGCCAGCAGCCTTAGTTGGAATTCACCCCTCCACTTT.

This chain's CDR3 is CASSDGGTRYEQYF. CDR3 DNA sequence: TGTGCCAGCAGTGACGGCGGGACTCGGTACGAGCAGTACTTC. V and J are TRBV2 and TRBJ2-7, with TRBD2 as a possible D gene (6 bases). The CDR3 totals 14 residues. The V end was cut by 3 bases, the J end by 4 bases, with 13 bases between. Germline V gene sequence: CDR1 SNHLY, CDR2 FYNNEI.

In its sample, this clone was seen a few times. CDR3 sequence reads: CATSDATTVSNQPQHF. The CDR3 nucleotides read TGTGCCACCAGTGACGCGACGACAGTTAGCAATCAGCCCCAGCATTTT. V gene TRBV24-1 combines with J gene TRBJ1-5; possible D gene TRBD1, 5 bases. Germline lookup yields CDR1 KGHDR and CDR2 SFDVKD. V was trimmed by 4 bases and J by 0 bases, leaving 12 bases between them. The CDR3 length is 16 residues.

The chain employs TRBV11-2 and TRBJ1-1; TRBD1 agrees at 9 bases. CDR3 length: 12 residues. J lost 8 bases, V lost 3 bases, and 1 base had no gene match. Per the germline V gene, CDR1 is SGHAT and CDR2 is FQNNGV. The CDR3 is CASSFGTGEAFF. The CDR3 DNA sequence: TGTGCCAGCAGCTTTGGGACAGGGGAAGCTTTCTTT.

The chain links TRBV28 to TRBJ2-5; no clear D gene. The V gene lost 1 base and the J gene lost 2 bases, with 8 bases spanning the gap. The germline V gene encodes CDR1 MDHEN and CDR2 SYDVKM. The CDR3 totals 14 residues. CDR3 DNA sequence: TGTGCCAGCAGTTTATTGTCGGTTCAAGAGACCCAGTACTTC. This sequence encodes CASSLLSVQETQYF.

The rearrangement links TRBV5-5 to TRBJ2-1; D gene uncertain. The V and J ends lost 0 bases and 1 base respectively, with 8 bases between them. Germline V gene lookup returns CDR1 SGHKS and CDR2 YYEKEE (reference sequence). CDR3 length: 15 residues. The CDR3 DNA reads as TGTGCCAGCAGCTTGGTTGGGCATTCCTACAATGAGCAGTTCTTC. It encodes CASSLVGHSYNEQFF.

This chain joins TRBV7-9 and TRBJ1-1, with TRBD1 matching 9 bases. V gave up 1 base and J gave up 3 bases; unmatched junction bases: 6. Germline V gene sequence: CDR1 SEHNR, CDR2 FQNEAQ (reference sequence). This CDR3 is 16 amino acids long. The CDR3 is CASSLVRWTGDTEAFF. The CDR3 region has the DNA TGTGCCAGCAGCTTAGTAAGGTGGACAGGGGACACTGAAGCTTTCTTT.

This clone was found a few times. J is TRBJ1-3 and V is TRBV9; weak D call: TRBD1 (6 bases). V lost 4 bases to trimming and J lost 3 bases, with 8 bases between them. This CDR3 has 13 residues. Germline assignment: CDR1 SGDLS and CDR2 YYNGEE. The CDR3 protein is CASSTRGGNTIYF. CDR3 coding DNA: TGTGCCAGCAGCACCAGGGGTGGAAACACCATATATTTT.

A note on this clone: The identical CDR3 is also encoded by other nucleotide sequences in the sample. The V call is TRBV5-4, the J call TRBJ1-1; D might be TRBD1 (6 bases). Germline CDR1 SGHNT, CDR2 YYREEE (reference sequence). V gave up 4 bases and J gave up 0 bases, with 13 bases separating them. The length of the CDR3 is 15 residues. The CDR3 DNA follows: TGTGCCAGCAGCCCCGGACAGAACTTGAACACTGAAGCTTTCTTT. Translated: CASSPGQNLNTEAFF.

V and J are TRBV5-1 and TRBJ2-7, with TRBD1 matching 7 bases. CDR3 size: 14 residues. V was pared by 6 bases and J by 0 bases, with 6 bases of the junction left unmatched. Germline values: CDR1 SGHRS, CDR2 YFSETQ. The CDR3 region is CASTPGQPSYEQYF. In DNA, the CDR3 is TGCGCCAGCACCCCGGGACAGCCCTCCTACGAGCAGTACTTC.

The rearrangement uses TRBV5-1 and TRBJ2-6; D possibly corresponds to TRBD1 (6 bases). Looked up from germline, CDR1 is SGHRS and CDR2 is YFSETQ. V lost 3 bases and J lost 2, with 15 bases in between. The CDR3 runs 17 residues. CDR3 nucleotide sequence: TGCGCCAGCAGCTCCTATACCAGGGGTGCTGGGGCCAACGTCCTGACTTTC. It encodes CASSSYTRGAGANVLTF.

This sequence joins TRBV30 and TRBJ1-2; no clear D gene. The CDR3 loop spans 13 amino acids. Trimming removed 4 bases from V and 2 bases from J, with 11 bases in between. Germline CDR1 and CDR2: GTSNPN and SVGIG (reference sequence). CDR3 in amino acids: CAWIWSGNYGYTF. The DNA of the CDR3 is TGTGCCTGGATATGGAGTGGAAACTATGGCTACACCTTC. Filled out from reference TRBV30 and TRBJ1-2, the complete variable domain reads SQTIHQWPATLVQPVGSPLSLECTVEGTSNPNLYWYRQAAGRGLQLLFYSVGIGQISSEVPQNLSASRPQDRQFILSSKKLLLSDSGFYLCAWIWSGNYGYTFGSGTRLTVV.